The 11 T cell receptor beta chains below come from one sample, sequenced in a study of blood T cell repertoires in COVID-19. TCRdb's table, derived via immunoSEQ multiplex PCR, lists solely in-frame clones and lacks some. This sample yields 65,000 to 70,000 clones, of which about 85% are seen a single time; about 2.9% belongs to the top ten. Material: peripheral blood. The receptors were sampled from a man older than 75 with acute or convalescent COVID-19.

V is TRBV7-2 and J is TRBJ2-5, with a possible D match to TRBD2 (5 bases). Trimming cost V 8 bases and J 4 bases, with 17 bases left between them. Per germline, CDR1 SGHTA and CDR2 FQGNSA. The CDR3 runs to 14 residues. The DNA for the CDR3 is TGTGCCAGCCTATCAAACCCTGGGAGAGAGACCCAGTACTTC. Translation: CASLSNPGRETQYF.

The chain has TRBV18 and TRBJ1-2; 8 positions agree with TRBD1. Losses at the gene ends were 5 bases for V and 6 bases for J; bases not matched to a gene: 5. Germline assignment: CDR1 KGHSH and CDR2 LQKENI. The CDR3 spans 13 residues. Here the CDR3 DNA reads TGTGCCAGCTCATGGACAGGGATGAATGGCTACACCTTC. It encodes CASSWTGMNGYTF.

The CDR3 loop reads CSVGGQGNNQPQHF. CDR3 nucleotides: TGCAGCGTGGGCGGACAGGGTAATAATCAGCCCCAGCATTTT. The chain couples TRBV29-1 to TRBJ1-5; 8 nucleotides align to TRBD1. The length of the CDR3 is 14 residues. With 6 bases clipped from V and 4 bases from J, the junction kept 8 bases outside the gene matches. Germline-derived CDR1 and CDR2 are SQVTM and ANQGSEA.

The chain carries TRBV3-1 (or the pseudogene TRBV3-2) and TRBJ1-2; TRBD1 matches at 8 bases. This CDR3 contains 12 residues. Germline V gene lookup returns CDR1 LGHDT and CDR2 YNNKEL (reference sequence). Trimming cost V 5 bases and J 11 bases; bases outside gene matches: 7. DNA for the CDR3: TGTGCCAGCAGCTTTCGACAGGGGAGATACACCTTC. Encoded protein: CASSFRQGRYTF.

This clone was found once. V usage is TRBV5-1 and J usage is TRBJ1-5; 9 bases are a match to TRBD1. Germline-derived CDR1 and CDR2 are SGHRS and YFSETQ. The V segment lost 4 bases and the J segment 4 bases; nucleotides outside the gene matches: 6. This CDR3 is built from 15 residues. The CDR3 loop reads CASSPGQGSNQPQHF. CDR3 coding DNA: TGCGCCAGCAGCCCGGGACAGGGTAGTAATCAGCCCCAGCATTTT.

This chain joins TRBV5-1 and TRBJ2-3, with D maybe TRBD2 (6 bases). Trimming pared 4 bases from V and 2 bases from J, leaving 14 bases between. CDR1 and CDR2 (germline): SGHRS, YFSETQ. The CDR3 has 15 amino acids. The CDR3 sequence is CASSPYGGHTDTQYF. CDR3 sequence (DNA): TGCGCCAGCAGCCCCTATGGAGGGCACACAGATACGCAGTATTTT.

The gene calls are TRBV5-1 and TRBJ1-1; 9 bases line up with TRBD1. Per germline, CDR1 SGHRS and CDR2 YFSETQ. This CDR3 region has 15 residues. V trimming: 4 bases; J trimming: 1 base; junction bases outside the gene matches: 5. The CDR3 bases are TGCGCCAGCAGCGGAGGGGACAGGGCGAACACTGAAGCTTTCTTT. Translated: CASSGGDRANTEAFF.

A single count supports this clone. The chain combines TRBV5-1 with TRBJ1-2, with TRBD1 identical over 12 bases. Per germline, CDR1 SGHRS and CDR2 YFSETQ. This CDR3 region has 17 residues. V lost 2 bases and J lost 4; bases outside the gene matches: 9. In nucleotides, the CDR3 is TGCGCCAGCAGCTTACTGCCGGGACAGGGGGCGAGCTATGGCTACACCTTC. This sequence encodes CASSLLPGQGASYGYTF.

This clone has only one observation. The chain is built from TRBV7-2 and TRBJ2-5; TRBD2 is a possible D gene (5 bases). The germline V gene encodes CDR1 SGHTA and CDR2 FQGNSA. The CDR3 is 15 residues long. V gave up 0 bases and J gave up 4 bases, with 12 bases separating them. The CDR3 region has the DNA TGTGCCAGCAGCTTAGCGGGAAGCCGGGGAGAGACCCAGTACTTC. It yields the protein CASSLAGSRGETQYF.

CDR3 bases: TGCGCCAGCAGCACGAGCACCTACAATGAGCAGTTCTTC. It translates to CASSTSTYNEQFF. V and J are TRBV5-1 and TRBJ2-1, with unresolved D. Trimming left V 4 bases short and J 2 bases short, with 7 bases between. Germline V gene lookup returns CDR1 SGHRS and CDR2 YFSETQ. The CDR3 has 13 amino acids.

The chain joins TRBV30 to TRBJ1-2, with a tentative D call TRBD1 (5 bases). Germline values: CDR1 GTSNPN, CDR2 SVGIG (reference sequence). Deletions cut 2 bases from V and 3 bases from J, with 10 bases between. The CDR3 has 13 amino acids. For the CDR3, the DNA is TGTGCCTGGAGTAGGGGTCCTGACTATGGCTACACCTTC. It codes for CAWSRGPDYGYTF.